The 6 T cell receptor beta chains below come from one sample, sequenced in a study of blood T cell repertoires in COVID-19. Sequenced by immunoSEQ multiplex PCR; TCRdb stores in-frame clones only, minus some. The table lists around 33,000 clones, roughly four fifths of them singletons. The sample taken for sequencing was peripheral blood. The source is a human donor in a cohort sampled during active COVID-19.

The chain links TRBV27 to TRBJ2-1; 10 positions agree with TRBD2. There are 17 residues in the CDR3. V dropped 6 bases and J dropped 3; count of bases not matched to a gene: 11. Germline CDR1 and CDR2: MNHEY and SMNVEV (reference sequence). Here the CDR3 reads CASSPLGRTSGYNEQFF. The CDR3 DNA reads TGTGCCAGCAGCCCCTTAGGACGGACTAGCGGCTACAATGAGCAGTTCTTC.

The chain has TRBV7-9 and TRBJ2-5, with 8 bases fitting TRBD1. Trimming at V came to 7 bases and at J to 1 base, leaving 14 bases not matched to a gene. Germline V gene lookup returns CDR1 SEHNR and CDR2 FQNEAQ (reference sequence). The CDR3 sequence is 17 residues long. As DNA, the CDR3 is TGTGCCAGCATCCCAGGGGTCCAGGGGGCCGTCCAAGAGACCCAGTACTTC. It yields the protein CASIPGVQGAVQETQYF. The full variable domain, with the rest looked up from reference TRBV7-9 and TRBJ2-5, is DTGVSQNPRHKITKRGQNVTFRCDPISEHNRLYWYRQTLGQGPEFLTYFQNEAQLEKSRLLSDRFSAERPKGSFSTLEIQRTEQGDSAMYLCASIPGVQGAVQETQYFGPGTRLLVL.

The chain links TRBV14 to TRBJ2-1; no firm D call. Trimming shortened V by 4 bases and J by 0 bases, and 7 bases separated the two germline ends. This CDR3 region has 14 residues. CDR1 and CDR2 from the germline V gene are SGHDN and FVKESK. The CDR3 region is CASSRAYSYNEQFF. For the CDR3, the DNA is TGTGCCAGCAGCCGAGCGTACTCCTACAATGAGCAGTTCTTC.

The chain uses TRBV5-1 and TRBJ1-1; D might be TRBD1 (5 bases). Trimming cost V 0 bases and J 1 base, with 10 bases left between them. CDR3 length equals 15 residues. Germline CDR1 SGHRS, CDR2 YFSETQ. The CDR3 DNA follows: TGCGCCAGCAGCTTGGCCGGGGGAAAGAACACTGAAGCTTTCTTT. Translation: CASSLAGGKNTEAFF.

This chain joins TRBV21-1 and TRBJ2-7; no DNA check was done on the table's D call, TRBD2. TRBV21-1 is given as a pseudogene. The CDR3 runs to 13 residues. This CDR3 is CASDSRGTYEQYF. DNA for the CDR3: TGTGCCAGCGACTCACGTGGTACCTACGAGCAGTACTTC.

The chain joins TRBV24-1 to TRBJ2-5; D is perhaps TRBD1 (5 bases). The CDR3 runs to 17 residues. Germline V lookup: CDR1 KGHDR, CDR2 SFDVKD. Trimming left V 0 bases short and J 1 base short, with 14 bases between. CDR3 DNA: TGTGCCACCAGTGATTTGAATCGCAGGACATTCCAAGAGACCCAGTACTTC. Protein sequence: CATSDLNRRTFQETQYF.